This TCR beta chain was observed in a study of cytomegalovirus exposure and HLA in healthy donors. Turning to the study itself: The same platform used for the 666 first-cohort repertoires was also used for the approximately 120 validation repertoires, as a later analysis reported.

With regard to this clone: Its antigen is undetermined.

Germline CDR1 reads MNHEY; CDR2 reads SMNVEV (reference sequence). Trimming took 7 bases from V and 5 from J, leaving 23 bases between them. The CDR3 is made up of 16 amino acids. The method was immunoSEQ multiplex PCR; TCRdb's version includes in-frame clones alone and lacks a portion of them. The sample lists around 120,000 clones, around nine tenths occurring once. Study-wide findings and caveats: Rare TCR sequences dominated, though some public TCRs recurred in many donors. Confirmation in vitro established that a few CMV-associated chains were specific for CMV antigens.

The chain carries TRBV27 and TRBJ1-1, with D possibly TRBD1 on 5 matching bases. This TCR was recovered from a woman younger than 35 in good health and CMV-seronegative. The specimen was PBMCs. In nucleotides, the CDR3 is TGTGCCAGCAAGCAGGGATTCGACGGGGGGAATACTGAAGCTTTCTTT. Its protein is CASKQGFDGGNTEAFF.